Below, 27 T cell receptor beta chains from the same sample are listed, as sequenced in a study of shared clonotypes between healthy human individuals. Sequencing was performed with immunoSEQ multiplex PCR; in TCRdb, only in-frame clones are kept and a portion is missing. The sample records about 2.2 million clones, 90% to 95% being singletons. CD45RO-negative, CCR7-positively selected cells formed the naive CD8 fraction, excluding terminally differentiated effector memory CD45RA+ cells. The sample taken for sequencing was naive CD8+ T cells from PBMCs. The receptors stem from a man between 18 and 35 years old in good health. Some clones in this sample may be carry-over from other donors' samples.

This chain connects TRBV2 to TRBJ2-7; 14 bases are a match to TRBD2. Germline CDR1 and CDR2: SNHLY and FYNNEI. The trim removed 6 bases at V and 3 bases at J, leaving 7 bases unmatched. This CDR3 has 16 amino acids. In DNA form, the CDR3 reads TGTGCCAGCAGCCAGGGACTAGCGGGGGCCCACTACGAGCAGTACTTC. It translates to CASSQGLAGAHYEQYF.

This clone has a single count. This rearrangement joins TRBV5-1 to TRBJ1-4; D may be TRBD1 (6 bases). The germline V gene has CDR1 SGHRS and CDR2 YFSETQ. This CDR3 spans 15 amino acids. Trimming removed 7 bases at V and 4 bases at J, with 17 bases between. As DNA, the CDR3 is TGCGCCAGCTCTACTACGGACAGACTTAATGAAAAACTGTTTTTT. It specifies CASSTTDRLNEKLFF. Full variable domain (missing parts from reference TRBV5-1 and TRBJ1-4): KAGVTQTPRYLIKTRGQQVTLSCSPISGHRSVSWYQQTPGQGLQFLFEYFSETQRNKGNFPGRFSGRQFSNSRSEMNVSTLELGDSALYLCASSTTDRLNEKLFFGSGTQLSVL.

The genes are TRBV7-9 and TRBJ1-1; D perhaps matches TRBD1 (6 bases). The V end was cut by 11 bases, the J end by 1 base, with 11 bases between. Germline CDR1 is SEHNR and CDR2 is FQNEAQ (reference sequence). The CDR3 covers 12 residues. As DNA, the CDR3 is TGTGCCGCTCAGGGGAAGAACACTGAAGCTTTCTTT. Residues: CAAQGKNTEAFF.

This rearrangement joins TRBV27 to TRBJ1-2; D unresolved. Germline CDR1 is MNHEY and CDR2 is SMNVEV (reference sequence). The germline V and J ends were trimmed by 4 bases and 1 base, with 10 bases remaining between them. The CDR3 covers 14 residues. DNA for the CDR3: TGTGCCAGCAGTTCCCGGACGATTAACTATGGCTACACCTTC. Residues: CASSSRTINYGYTF.

This clone appeared a single time. The chain couples TRBV7-9 to TRBJ1-2, with a possible D match to TRBD1 (6 bases). V lost 3 bases, J lost 3 bases, and 14 bases lay in between. The CDR3 totals 15 residues. Germline V gives CDR1 SEHNR, CDR2 FQNEAQ (reference sequence). CDR3 bases: TGTGCCAGCAGCTTCGGCGGCAGGGGTGACTATGGCTACACCTTC. Translating it yields CASSFGGRGDYGYTF.

V is TRBV19 and J is TRBJ2-1, with D maybe TRBD1 (6 bases). The CDR3 contains 12 residues. CDR1 and CDR2 from the germline V gene are LNHDA and SQIVND (reference sequence). V was shortened by 4 bases and J by 7 bases, with 8 bases between the two germline ends. DNA of the CDR3: TGTGCCAGTAGTAAAACAGGGAATGAGCAGTTCTTC. It is translated as CASSKTGNEQFF.

As concerns this clone: Other DNA sequences in this specimen translate into the identical CDR3. J is TRBJ2-7 and V is TRBV11-1; D unclear. CDR3 length: 11 residues. V was pared by 3 bases and J by 1 base, with 1 base between. The germline CDR1 and CDR2 sequences are SGHAT and FQDESV (reference sequence). The CDR3 bases are TGTGCCAGCAGCTTTTCCTACGAGCAGTACTTC. Translated, it gives CASSFSYEQYF.

The V gene is TRBV28, the J gene TRBJ1-2, with 7 bases that match TRBD1. This CDR3 is built from 19 residues. V trimming: 5 bases; J trimming: 2 bases; junction bases outside the gene matches: 20. The germline CDR1 and CDR2 sequences are MDHEN and SYDVKM. The chain's CDR3 is CASSNPVGGQGVLNYGYTF. Written as DNA, the CDR3 is TGTGCCAGCAGTAACCCGGTGGGCGGGCAGGGGGTTTTGAACTATGGCTACACCTTC.

The V and J genes are TRBV11-2 and TRBJ2-1; D might be TRBD1 (6 bases). Germline V lookup: CDR1 SGHAT, CDR2 FQNNGV. The CDR3 contains 15 residues. Deletions cut 5 bases from V and 0 bases from J, with 11 bases between. This CDR3 is CASSPGTPSYNEQFF. CDR3 bases: TGTGCCAGCAGCCCCGGGACACCCTCCTACAATGAGCAGTTCTTC.

This chain links TRBV4-3 with TRBJ1-3; tentative D call: TRBD1 (5 bases). Germline values: CDR1 LGHNA, CDR2 YSLEER. The CDR3 contains 16 residues. V gave up 1 base and J gave up 0 bases, with 10 bases separating them. The CDR3 region has the DNA TGCGCCAGCAGCCAAGGGTCGGGGGACTCTGGAAACACCATATATTTT. This translates into CASSQGSGDSGNTIYF.

This clone was observed a single time. The CDR3 region is CAISEAGLANYGYTF. The CDR3, as DNA: TGTGCCATCAGTGAGGCTGGATTAGCTAACTATGGCTACACCTTC. The genes are TRBV10-3 and TRBJ1-2; unclear D gene. From germline, CDR1 is ENHRY and CDR2 SYGVKD. V lost 2 bases and J lost 0, with 10 bases in between. CDR3 length equals 15 residues.

The chain employs TRBV10-3 and TRBJ2-7; D ambiguous. The CDR3 runs to 12 residues. Trimming left V 1 base short and J 2 bases short, with 3 bases between. The germline V gene encodes CDR1 ENHRY and CDR2 SYGVKD. Here the CDR3 reads CAISELPYEQYF. CDR3 sequence (DNA): TGTGCCATCAGTGAGTTACCCTACGAGCAGTACTTC.

The rearrangement links TRBV28 to TRBJ2-7, with 9 bases identical to TRBD2. Germline V gene lookup returns CDR1 MDHEN and CDR2 SYDVKM. This CDR3 is 17 amino acids long. The J segment lost 7 bases and the V segment lost 4 bases, leaving 17 bases of the junction unmatched. CDR3 loop: CASSSPSELAGAWEQYF. In nucleotides, the CDR3 is TGTGCCAGCAGTTCCCCCAGCGAGTTAGCGGGAGCCTGGGAGCAGTACTTC.

V is TRBV5-4 and J is TRBJ2-7; D may be TRBD1 (6 bases). Trimming left V 2 bases short and J 1 base short, with 13 bases between. The germline CDR1 and CDR2 sequences are SGHNT and YYREEE (reference sequence). This CDR3 spans 15 amino acids. The CDR3 here is CASSFGPGQSYEQYF. DNA for the CDR3: TGTGCCAGCAGCTTTGGTCCGGGACAATCCTACGAGCAGTACTTC. The full variable domain, with the rest looked up from reference TRBV5-4 and TRBJ2-7, is ETGVTQSPTHLIKTRGQQVTLRCSSQSGHNTVSWYQQALGQGPQFIFQYYREEENGRGNFPPRFSGLQFPNYSSELNVNALELDDSALYLCASSFGPGQSYEQYFGPGTRLTVT.

This clone was observed a few times. The chain recombines TRBV27 with TRBJ2-7; no firm D call. Germline loops: CDR1 MNHEY, CDR2 SMNVEV (reference sequence). This CDR3 is built from 12 residues. V lost 10 bases, J lost 2 bases, and 12 bases lay in between. The CDR3 sequence is CATGRTAYEQYF. CDR3 DNA sequence: TGTGCCACCGGACGGACGGCCTACGAGCAGTACTTC.

The chain couples TRBV13 to TRBJ2-4; 9 bases are shared with TRBD1. Germline V gene lookup returns CDR1 PRHDT and CDR2 FYEKMQ (reference sequence). J was trimmed by 8 bases and V by 5 bases; bases with no gene match: 13. This CDR3 has 16 amino acids. The CDR3 coding sequence is TGTGCCAGCAGCATCTCCGGGGGACAGGGCCTATACATTCAGTACTTC. It specifies CASSISGGQGLYIQYF.

The rearrangement uses TRBV9 and TRBJ2-1; 13 nucleotides match TRBD2. The J segment lost 9 bases and the V segment lost 2 bases, leaving 2 bases of the junction unmatched. Germline values: CDR1 SGDLS, CDR2 YYNGEE. CDR3 length: 14 amino acids. In DNA form, the CDR3 reads TGTGCCAGCAGCGTGGGGACTAGCGGGATTGAGCAGTTCTTC. This gives the protein CASSVGTSGIEQFF. Combining the CDR3 with reference TRBV9 and TRBJ2-1 gives the whole variable domain DSGVTQTPKHLITATGQRVTLRCSPRSGDLSVYWYQQSLDQGLQFLIQYYNGEERAKGNILERFSAQQFPDLHSELNLSSLELGDSALYFCASSVGTSGIEQFFGPGTRLTVL.

A few counts support this clone. The chain uses TRBV6-5 and TRBJ1-1; 7 bases are a match to TRBD1. V gave up 6 bases and J gave up 0 bases; unmatched junction bases: 4. The CDR3 loop spans 14 amino acids. CDR1 and CDR2 (germline): MNHEY, SVGAGI. The CDR3 is CASSPGTVNTEAFF. The CDR3 coding sequence is TGTGCCAGCAGCCCCGGGACAGTGAACACTGAAGCTTTCTTT.

The chain couples TRBV6-6 to TRBJ2-5; a possible D gene is TRBD1 (6 bases). The CDR3 has 14 residues. Germline V CDR1 and CDR2: MNHNY, SVGAGI (reference sequence). Trimming stripped 4 bases from V and 7 bases from J, with 16 bases between. For the CDR3, the DNA is TGTGCCAGCAGTTTCGACAGGACCACTGGGACCCAGTACTTC. Its translation: CASSFDRTTGTQYF.

This clone has a single count. This chain uses TRBV7-9 with TRBJ2-3; D might be TRBD2 (6 bases). CDR3 length: 19 residues. CDR1 SEHNR and CDR2 FQNEAQ come from the germline V gene (reference sequence). Trimming pared 4 bases from V and 5 bases from J, leaving 28 bases between. The DNA of the CDR3 is TGTGCCAGCAGCTCCCAGGGTATTAAGCGGCGGGGTAATTTAGATACGCAGTATTTT. It translates to CASSSQGIKRRGNLDTQYF.

This clone was recorded only once. CDR3 nucleotides: TGCGCCAGCAGCCAAGGGCCCCGGTCGGGTGAAAAACTGTTTTTT. This encodes CASSQGPRSGEKLFF. The chain employs TRBV4-1 and TRBJ1-4, with no clear D. CDR1 MGHRA and CDR2 YSYEKL come from the germline V gene. Trimming stripped 1 base from V and 7 bases from J, with 13 bases between. The CDR3 spans 15 residues.

This chain connects TRBV7-9 to TRBJ2-6; D remains unclear. This CDR3 spans 15 amino acids. Germline-derived CDR1 and CDR2 are SEHNR and FQNEAQ (reference sequence). V lost 0 bases, J lost 0 bases, and 3 bases lay in between. The CDR3: CASSLALSGANVLTF. The CDR3 nucleotides are TGTGCCAGCAGCTTAGCCCTCTCTGGGGCCAACGTCCTGACTTTC.

This chain links TRBV19 with TRBJ1-1; 7 nucleotides agree with TRBD1. V trimming: 9 bases; J trimming: 1 base; junction bases outside the gene matches: 32. The CDR3 covers 22 residues. Germline assignment: CDR1 LNHDA and CDR2 SQIVND (reference sequence). As DNA, the CDR3 is TGTGCCAGCGTTTCCCTAAGAGGGACAGCGGGGGATCGCGGAGGTTGGAACACTGAAGCTTTCTTT. This translates into CASVSLRGTAGDRGGWNTEAFF.

V is TRBV7-9 and J is TRBJ2-6, with 12 bases fitting TRBD1. The CDR3 has 18 amino acids. The germline V gene has CDR1 SEHNR and CDR2 FQNEAQ (reference sequence). The V and J ends lost 5 bases and 0 bases, in that order; junction bases with no gene match: 5. CDR3 DNA: TGTGCCAGCAGCGCGGGACAGGGGGCGGGCTCTGGGGCCAACGTCCTGACTTTC. Its translation: CASSAGQGAGSGANVLTF.

The chain has TRBV7-9 and TRBJ2-1; possible D gene TRBD2, 6 bases. The CDR3 loop spans 13 amino acids. The germline V gene has CDR1 SEHNR and CDR2 FQNEAQ (reference sequence). Trimming pared 5 bases from V and 9 bases from J, leaving 14 bases between. The DNA of the CDR3 is TGTGCCAGCAGCACCTCGGAGGGGAGTGAGCAGTTCTTC. The encoded protein is CASSTSEGSEQFF. Full variable domain (missing parts from reference TRBV7-9 and TRBJ2-1): DTGVSQNPRHKITKRGQNVTFRCDPISEHNRLYWYRQTLGQGPEFLTYFQNEAQLEKSRLLSDRFSAERPKGSFSTLEIQRTEQGDSAMYLCASSTSEGSEQFFGPGTRLTVL.

The chain links TRBV12-5 to TRBJ2-6; weak D call: TRBD2 (5 bases). Germline CDR1 LGHNT, CDR2 FRNRAP. The CDR3 is made up of 15 amino acids. V was clipped by 7 bases and J by 2 bases, with 12 bases between them. CDR3 amino acids: CASANGIAGANVLTF. CDR3 bases: TGTGCTAGTGCGAACGGGATCGCTGGGGCCAACGTCCTGACTTTC.

The chain employs TRBV7-3 and TRBJ1-2, with D uncertain. The germline V and J ends were trimmed by 5 bases and 3 bases, with 16 bases remaining between them. CDR3 length: 15 amino acids. Germline loops: CDR1 SGHTA, CDR2 FQGTGA. CDR3 nucleotide sequence: TGTGCCAGCAGCCCCGGTGGCTCGTCGGACTATGGCTACACCTTC. Translated: CASSPGGSSDYGYTF.